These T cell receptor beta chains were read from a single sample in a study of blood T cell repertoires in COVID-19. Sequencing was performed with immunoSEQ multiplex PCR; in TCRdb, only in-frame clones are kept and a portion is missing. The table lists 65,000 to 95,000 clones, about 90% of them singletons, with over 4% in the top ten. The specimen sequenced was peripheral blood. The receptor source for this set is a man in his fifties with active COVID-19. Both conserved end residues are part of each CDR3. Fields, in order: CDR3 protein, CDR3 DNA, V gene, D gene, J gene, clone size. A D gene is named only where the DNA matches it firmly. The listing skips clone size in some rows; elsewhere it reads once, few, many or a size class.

CASRVTGHQPQHF	TGTGCCAGCAGGGTAACAGGGCATCAGCCCCAGCATTTT	TRBV28	.	TRBJ1-5	.
CASSYWGDSLGKNTEAFF	TGTGCCAGCAGTTACTGGGGGGACAGCCTCGGAAAGAACACTGAAGCTTTCTTT	TRBV6-2/TRBV6-3	TRBD1	TRBJ1-1	few
CASRQGNYGYTF	TGTGCCAGCCGACAGGGGAACTATGGCTACACCTTC	TRBV7-9	TRBD1	TRBJ1-2	.
CASSPQRLGANVLTF	TGTGCCAGCTCACCTCAGAGGCTTGGGGCCAACGTCCTGACTTTC	TRBV18	.	TRBJ2-6	.
CASSLAGSIGELFF	TGCGCCAGCAGCTTGGCAGGGTCGATCGGGGAGCTGTTTTTT	TRBV5-1	.	TRBJ2-2	few
CASSWEGLSYEQYF	TGTGCCAGCAGTTGGGAGGGCCTCTCCTACGAGCAGTACTTC	TRBV6-2/TRBV6-3	TRBD2	TRBJ2-7	.
CASSLDFVVARGNEQFF	TGTGCCAGCAGCTTAGATTTCGTAGTAGCGCGGGGCAATGAGCAGTTCTTC	TRBV7-2	.	TRBJ2-1	.
CASSSRESSYNEQFF	TGTGCCAGCAGCTCGCGGGAGAGCTCCTACAATGAGCAGTTCTTC	TRBV7-6	TRBD2	TRBJ2-1	.
CASSPQGAGYNSPLHF	TGTGCCAGCTCACCACAAGGGGCCGGCTATAATTCACCCCTCCACTTT	TRBV18	.	TRBJ1-6	.
CASSLGLTQETQYF	TGTGCCAGCAGCTTAGGACTAACCCAAGAGACCCAGTACTTC	TRBV11-2	.	TRBJ2-5	.
CASSITSGGPYEQYF	TGTGCCAGCAGCATTACTAGCGGGGGACCCTACGAGCAGTACTTC	TRBV6-5	TRBD2	TRBJ2-7	once
CASSLEPPGFEAEKLFF	TGTGCCAGCAGCTTAGAGCCTCCGGGATTTGAGGCTGAAAAACTGTTTTTT	TRBV7-2	.	TRBJ1-4	.
CASSSTGKNTEAFF	TGTGCCAGCAGCTCGACAGGGAAGAACACTGAAGCTTTCTTT	TRBV2	TRBD1	TRBJ1-1	.
CASSRIGHDTEAFF	TGCGCCAGCAGCCGAATCGGACACGACACTGAAGCTTTCTTT	TRBV4-1	.	TRBJ1-1	.
CASSLAGAGETQYF	TGTGCCAGCAGCTTAGCGGGGGCCGGGGAGACCCAGTACTTC	TRBV7-9	.	TRBJ2-5	.
CASSYQWDRGRSPLHF	TGTGCCAGCAGTTACCAATGGGACAGGGGTAGGTCACCCCTCCACTTT	TRBV6-6	TRBD1	TRBJ1-6	once
CASSDRGRKLFF	TGTGCCAGCAGCGACAGGGGGCGAAAACTGTTTTTT	TRBV2	TRBD1	TRBJ1-4	.
CASSWQRGVDTGELFF	TGTGCCAGCAGTTGGCAGCGGGGGGTTGACACCGGGGAGCTGTTTTTT	TRBV28	TRBD2	TRBJ2-2	.
CASSLEGREAFF	TGTGCCAGCAGCTTAGAGGGCCGTGAAGCTTTCTTT	TRBV11-2	.	TRBJ1-1	.
CASSPQRGTGGHTEAFF	TGTGCCAGCTCACCTCAGAGAGGGACAGGGGGCCACACTGAAGCTTTCTTT	TRBV18	TRBD1	TRBJ1-1	.
CASSWGQGTDTQYF	TGTGCCAGTAGCTGGGGACAGGGCACAGATACGCAGTATTTT	TRBV19	TRBD1	TRBJ2-3	.
CASSLSRDRDPQHF	TGTGCCAGCAGCTTAAGCCGGGACAGGGATCCCCAGCATTTT	TRBV7-8	TRBD1	TRBJ1-5	.
CASSVTGTGVGTDTQYF	TGTGCCAGCTCAGTTACCGGGACAGGGGTTGGCACAGATACGCAGTATTTT	TRBV18	TRBD1	TRBJ2-3	.
CASRGTGTVNQPQHF	TGTGCCAGCAGGGGGACAGGGACGGTCAATCAGCCCCAGCATTTT	TRBV2	TRBD1	TRBJ1-5	once
CASSRESYNSPLHF	TGTGCCAGCAGCCGAGAATCCTATAATTCACCCCTCCACTTT	TRBV7-3	.	TRBJ1-6	.
CASSQGLAGGTDTQYF	TGTGCCAGCAGCCAAGGACTAGCGGGAGGGACAGATACGCAGTATTTT	TRBV4-2	TRBD2	TRBJ2-3	.
CASSKQGDYGYTF	TGTGCCAGCAGCAAGCAGGGGGACTATGGCTACACCTTC	TRBV3-1/TRBV3-2	TRBD1	TRBJ1-2	.
CASSSGSGGTDTQYF	TGTGCCAGCAGTTCCGGTAGCGGGGGGACAGATACGCAGTATTTT	TRBV2	TRBD2	TRBJ2-3	.